The 4 T cell receptor beta chains below were found in one sample sequenced in a study of CD4 T cells in relation to SARS-CoV-2 and coronaviruses. Antigens for these TCRs are unknown. Method: immunoSEQ multiplex PCR; TCRdb's copy keeps in-frame clones and lacks some. The sample consists of 35,000 to 40,000 clones, around four fifths of them appearing once. Sequenced input: memory CD4+ T cells from PBMCs, cultured in vitro. Receptor source: an adult with COVID-19.

The gene calls are TRBV5-4 and TRBJ2-7; D may be TRBD2 (5 bases). CDR3 length: 13 residues. Germline-derived CDR1 and CDR2 are SGHNT and YYREEE (reference sequence). Between the trimmed V and J ends, which lost 0 bases and 5 bases, there was a span of 9 bases. The CDR3 coding sequence is TGTGCCAGCAGCTTGGCCCGGGGAGACGAGCAGTACTTC. Translated, it gives CASSLARGDEQYF.

This sequence joins TRBV5-5 and TRBJ2-7, with D uncertain. V lost 0 bases, J lost 4 bases, and 14 bases lay in between. CDR1 is SGHKS, CDR2 YYEKEE, per germline (reference sequence). The CDR3 is made up of 15 amino acids. CDR3 region: CASSLGASGLYEQYF. CDR3 bases: TGTGCCAGCAGCTTGGGAGCGAGTGGGCTGTACGAGCAGTACTTC.

The V gene is TRBV7-6, the J gene TRBJ1-1, with TRBD1 as a possible D gene (6 bases). V lost 1 base to trimming and J lost 4 bases, with 19 bases between them. Germline V gene data show CDR1 as SGHVS and CDR2 as FNYEAQ. This CDR3 has 17 amino acids. The CDR3 coding sequence is TGTGCCAGCAGCTTAGGGCTTCGGGGGGGCTGGGGCACTGAAGCTTTCTTT. Residues: CASSLGLRGGWGTEAFF. The full variable domain, with the rest looked up from reference TRBV7-6 and TRBJ1-1, is GAGVSQSPRYKVTKRGQDVALRCDPISGHVSLYWYRQALGQGPEFLTYFNYEAQQDKSGLPNDRFSAERPEGSISTLTIQRTEQRDSAMYRCASSLGLRGGWGTEAFFGQGTRLTVV.

The chain combines TRBV6-6 with TRBJ2-1; 7 nucleotides agree with TRBD1. In germline, CDR1 is MNHNY, CDR2 SVGAGI (reference sequence). The length of the CDR3 is 13 residues. V dropped 4 bases and J dropped 14; count of bases not matched to a gene: 11. The CDR3 spells CASSLHVGDSKFF. DNA for the CDR3: TGTGCCAGCAGTTTGCATGTAGGGGACAGCAAGTTCTTC.